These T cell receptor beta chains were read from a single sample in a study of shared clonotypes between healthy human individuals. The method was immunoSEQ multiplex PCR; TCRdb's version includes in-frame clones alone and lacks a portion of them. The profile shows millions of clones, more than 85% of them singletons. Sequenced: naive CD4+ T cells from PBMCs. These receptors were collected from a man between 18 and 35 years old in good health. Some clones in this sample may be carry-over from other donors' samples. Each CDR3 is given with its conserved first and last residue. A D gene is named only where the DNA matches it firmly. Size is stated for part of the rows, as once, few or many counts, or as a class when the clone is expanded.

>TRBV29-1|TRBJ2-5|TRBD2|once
CSVEARGRGETQYF
TGCAGCGTTGAGGCCCGAGGGAGGGGAGAGACCCAGTACTTC
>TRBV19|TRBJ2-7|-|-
CASSIRGDSYEQYF
TGTGCCAGTAGTATAAGGGGTGACTCCTACGAGCAGTACTTC
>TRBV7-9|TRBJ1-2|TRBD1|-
CASSLIGTAGYTF
TGTGCCAGCAGCTTAATCGGGACAGCTGGCTACACCTTC
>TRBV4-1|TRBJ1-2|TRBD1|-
CASSQESRAGGFGYTF
TGCGCCAGCAGCCAAGAATCCCGGGCAGGGGGCTTTGGCTACACCTTC
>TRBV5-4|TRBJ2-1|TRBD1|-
CASSLGTGEGNEQFF
TGTGCCAGCAGCTTGGGGACAGGGGAGGGGAATGAGCAGTTCTTC
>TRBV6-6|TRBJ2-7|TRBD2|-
CASTVGREGGEQYF
TGTGCCAGCACGGTAGGGAGGGAAGGAGGCGAGCAGTACTTC
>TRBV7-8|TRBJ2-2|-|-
CASSLRPGANTGELFF
TGTGCCAGCAGCTTACGCCCGGGGGCGAACACCGGGGAGCTGTTTTTT
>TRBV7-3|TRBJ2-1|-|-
CASSLKGGLYNEQFF
TGTGCCAGCAGCTTAAAAGGCGGTCTGTACAATGAGCAGTTCTTC
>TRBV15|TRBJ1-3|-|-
CATSRTANSGNTIYF
TGTGCCACCAGCAGAACGGCCAACTCTGGAAACACCATATATTTT
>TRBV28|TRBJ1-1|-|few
CARNNTEAFF
TGTGCCAGAAACAACACTGAAGCTTTCTTT
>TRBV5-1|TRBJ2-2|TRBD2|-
CASSLGLGLANTGELFF
TGCGCCAGCAGCTTGGGCCTGGGACTAGCGAACACCGGGGAGCTGTTTTTT
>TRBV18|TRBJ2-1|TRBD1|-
CASSPSGGALNEQFF
TGTGCCAGCTCACCGTCAGGGGGCGCTCTCAATGAGCAGTTCTTC
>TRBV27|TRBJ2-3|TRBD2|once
CASRVLAGQYIFTDTQYF
TGTGCCAGCAGGGTACTAGCGGGACAGTACATTTTCACAGATACGCAGTATTTT
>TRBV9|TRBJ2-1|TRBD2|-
CASSPKPSGSYHDEQFF
TGTGCCAGCAGCCCCAAACCCAGCGGGAGCTATCACGATGAGCAGTTCTTC
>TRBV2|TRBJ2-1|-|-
CASSALREQFF
TGTGCCAGCAGCGCCCTTCGGGAGCAGTTCTTC
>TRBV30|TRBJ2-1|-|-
CASATSIASQFF
TGTGCCTCTGCGACTAGTATTGCGTCGCAGTTCTTC
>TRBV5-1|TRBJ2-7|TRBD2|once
CASSLNAASGVSYEQYF
TGCGCCAGCAGCTTGAATGCAGCTAGCGGGGTTTCCTACGAGCAGTACTTC
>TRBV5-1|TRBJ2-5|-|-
CASSLGGAGRETQYF
TGCGCCAGCAGCTTGGGGGGCGCGGGGAGAGAGACCCAGTACTTC
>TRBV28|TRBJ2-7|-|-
CASTSSYEQYF
TGTGCCAGCACCTCCTCCTACGAGCAGTACTTC
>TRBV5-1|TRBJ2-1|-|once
CASLRDGTYNEQFF
TGCGCCAGCCTCCGGGACGGAACCTACAATGAGCAGTTCTTC
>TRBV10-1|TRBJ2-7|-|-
CASSESRGASYEQYF
TGCGCCAGCAGTGAGTCTCGGGGGGCCTCCTACGAGCAGTACTTC
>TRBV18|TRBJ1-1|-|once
CASSPIPPGTEAFF
TGTGCCAGCTCACCGATCCCCCCGGGCACTGAAGCTTTCTTT
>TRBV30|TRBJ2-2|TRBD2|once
CAWGLAGWVSTGELFF
TGTGCCTGGGGGCTAGCGGGGTGGGTGAGCACCGGGGAGCTGTTTTTT
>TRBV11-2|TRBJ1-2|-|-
CASSLVSSSYGYTF
TGTGCCAGCAGCTTAGTATCCTCCAGCTATGGCTACACCTTC
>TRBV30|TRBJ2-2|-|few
CAWSGTMYGELFF
TGTGCCTGGAGTGGGACAATGTACGGGGAGCTGTTTTTT
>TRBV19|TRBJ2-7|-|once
CATGRGSSYEQYF
TGTGCTACAGGCCGGGGGTCCTCCTACGAGCAGTACTTC
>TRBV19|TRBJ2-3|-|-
CASSIETRYTQYF
TGTGCCAGTAGTATCGAAACTAGATATACGCAGTATTTT
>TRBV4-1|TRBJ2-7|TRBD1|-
CASSRPGQGATYEQYF
TGCGCCAGCAGCCGCCCCGGACAGGGGGCAACCTACGAGCAGTACTTC
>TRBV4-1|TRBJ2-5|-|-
CASSRGRSAQETQYF
TGCGCCAGCAGCCGAGGGCGTAGTGCCCAAGAGACCCAGTACTTC
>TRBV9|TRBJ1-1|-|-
CASSVSSMNTEAFF
TGTGCCAGCAGCGTCTCGTCAATGAACACTGAAGCTTTCTTT
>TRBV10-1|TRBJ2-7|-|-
CAPSWDFSSYEQYF
TGCGCCCCTAGTTGGGACTTCAGCTCCTACGAGCAGTACTTC
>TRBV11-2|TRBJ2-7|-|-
CASSLGRFRYEQYF
TGTGCCAGCAGCTTAGGACGGTTTCGGTACGAGCAGTACTTC
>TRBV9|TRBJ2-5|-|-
CASSVSREETQYF
TGTGCCAGCAGCGTAAGCAGGGAAGAGACCCAGTACTTC
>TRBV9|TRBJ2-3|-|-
CASSQGFEADTQYF
TGTGCCAGCAGCCAGGGATTTGAGGCAGATACGCAGTATTTT
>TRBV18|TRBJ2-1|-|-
CASSPDRNYNEQFF
TGTGCCAGCTCACCCGACAGGAACTACAATGAGCAGTTCTTC
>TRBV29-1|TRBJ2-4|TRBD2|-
CSARGTSPDIQYF
TGCAGCGCCCGGGGGACTAGCCCGGACATTCAGTACTTC
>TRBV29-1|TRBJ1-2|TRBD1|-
CSATGENGYTF
TGCAGCGCGACAGGGGAAAACGGCTACACCTTC
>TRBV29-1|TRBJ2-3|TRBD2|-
CSVGLARDTQYF
TGCAGCGTTGGACTAGCGAGAGATACGCAGTATTTT
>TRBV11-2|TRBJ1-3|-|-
CASTPYRGVTIYF
TGTGCCAGCACCCCTTATCGAGGGGTGACCATATATTTT
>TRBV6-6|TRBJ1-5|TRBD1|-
CDDWTGTGSNQPQHF
TGTGACGACTGGACCGGGACAGGATCCAATCAGCCCCAGCATTTT
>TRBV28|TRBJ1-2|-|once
CASRHRGGNGYTF
TGTGCCAGCCGCCACCGGGGGGGGAATGGCTACACCTTC
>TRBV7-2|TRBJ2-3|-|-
CASSPVGELSADTQYF
TGTGCCAGCAGCCCCGTGGGGGAGCTCTCTGCAGATACGCAGTATTTT
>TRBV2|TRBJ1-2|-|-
CASSQDAGPYGYTF
TGTGCCAGCAGTCAAGACGCAGGACCCTATGGCTACACCTTC
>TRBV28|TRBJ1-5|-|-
CASSLGGWGGSNQPQHF
TGTGCCAGCAGTTTAGGTGGCTGGGGCGGGAGCAATCAGCCCCAGCATTTT
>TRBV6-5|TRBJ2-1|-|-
CASSLRAPRINEQFF
TGTGCCAGCAGTCTCCGGGCCCCTAGGATCAATGAGCAGTTCTTC
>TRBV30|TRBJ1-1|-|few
CAWKRLNTEAFF
TGTGCCTGGAAGAGGCTGAACACTGAAGCTTTCTTT
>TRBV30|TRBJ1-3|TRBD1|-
CAWETGGAYTIYF
TGTGCCTGGGAGACAGGGGGCGCATACACCATATATTTT
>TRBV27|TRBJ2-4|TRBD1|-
CASSRTGGADIQYF
TGTGCCAGCAGTCGGACAGGGGGCGCGGACATTCAGTACTTC